A few counts support the clone carrying this T cell receptor beta chain. Its antigen is unknown. Time point meaning: persistent/refractory GD, antithyroid drugs over 5 years with positive TRAb. After RNA was extracted from PBMCs, the TCR library was made from it. The collection involved drawing approximately 9 milliliters of peripheral blood into EDTA tubes. This entry belongs to a study of regulatory T cells in long-lasting Graves disease. For the study at large: The term persistent Graves' disease signified upward of 5 years on antithyroid drugs with positive TSH receptor antibodies. Study-wide results and caveats: Persistent patients shared 2,741 public clonotypes among themselves. Newly diagnosed patients shared fewer, at around 970. Persistent disease samples used TRBV28, TRBJ1-2 and TRBJ2-5 preferentially.

Germline assignment: CDR1 SGHDT and CDR2 YYEEEE. V was clipped by 5 bases and J by 3 bases; unmatched bases: 9. This CDR3 has 15 amino acids. For TCR beta, libraries came from iRepertoire HTBI primers and Arm-PCR of CDR3 regions. TCRdb reanalysed the multiplex PCR reads using MiXCR and keeps one entry per CDR3 protein. This repertoire shows roughly 400,000 distinct CDR3 sequences, 20% found once; its top ten account for around 20%. J is TRBJ2-5 and V is TRBV5-6, with 8 bases matching TRBD1. This material consisted of peripheral blood mononuclear cells (PBMCs), taken when the disease was refractory, from a patient treated with antithyroid drugs. This receptor was identified in a female donor with Graves disease. This chain's CDR3 is CASSFRQGSEETQYF. The DNA for the CDR3 is TGTGCCAGCAGTTTTCGACAGGGGAGCGAAGAGACCCAGTACTTC.